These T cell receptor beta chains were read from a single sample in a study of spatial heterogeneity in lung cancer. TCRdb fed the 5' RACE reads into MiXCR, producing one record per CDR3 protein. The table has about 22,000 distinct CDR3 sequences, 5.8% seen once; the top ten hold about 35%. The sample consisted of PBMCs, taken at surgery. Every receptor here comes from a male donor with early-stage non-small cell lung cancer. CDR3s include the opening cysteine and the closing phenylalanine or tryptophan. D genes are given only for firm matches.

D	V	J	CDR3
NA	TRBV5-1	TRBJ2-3	CASSGSGRYTDTQYF
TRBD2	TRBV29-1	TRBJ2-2	CSALLAGGFNTGELFF
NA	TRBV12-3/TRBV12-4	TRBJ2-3	CASTDHGWGTDTQYF
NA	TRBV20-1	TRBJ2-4	CSAPNERGDQYF
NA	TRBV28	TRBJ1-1	CASSQWVNTEAFF
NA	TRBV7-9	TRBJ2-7	CASSPVGASLYEQYF
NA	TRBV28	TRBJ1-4	CASSFQNPPTNEKLFF
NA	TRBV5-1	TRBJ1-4	CASSWTTANEKLFF
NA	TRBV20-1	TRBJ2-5	CSASVCRAQETQYF
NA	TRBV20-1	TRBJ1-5	CSAGVSSGNQPQHF
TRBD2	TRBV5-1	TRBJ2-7	CASSLGPSGRDYEQYF
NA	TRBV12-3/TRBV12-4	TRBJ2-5	CASRRPGRQETQYF
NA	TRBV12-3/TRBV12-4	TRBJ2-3	CASSLQGAARDTQYF
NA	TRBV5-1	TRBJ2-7	CASSLWDASYEQYF
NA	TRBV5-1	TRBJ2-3	CASIRTALGTDTQYF
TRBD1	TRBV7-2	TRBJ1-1	CASSTWTGGTEAFF
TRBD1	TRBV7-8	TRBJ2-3	CASSRLSRQGATDTQYF
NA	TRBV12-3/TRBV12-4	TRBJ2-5	CASGVTGLQETQYF
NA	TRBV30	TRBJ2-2	CAWGDYGNTGELFF
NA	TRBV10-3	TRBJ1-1	CAISADSSTQAFF
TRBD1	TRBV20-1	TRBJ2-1	CSASGPDRGSYNEQFF
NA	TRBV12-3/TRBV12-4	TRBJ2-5	CASTRGSRLETQYF
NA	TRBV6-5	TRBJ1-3	CASSYSSASSGNTIYF
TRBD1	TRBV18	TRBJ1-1	CASSPPGQGPMNTEAFF
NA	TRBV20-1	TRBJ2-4	CSGTPLAKNIQYF
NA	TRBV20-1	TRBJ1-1	CSALKGTVNTEAFF
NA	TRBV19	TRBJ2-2	CASRTDSRNTGELFF
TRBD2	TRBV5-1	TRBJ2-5	CASSLAWAGGAETQYF
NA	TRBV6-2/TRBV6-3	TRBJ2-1	CASSWYSNEQFF
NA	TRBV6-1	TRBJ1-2	CASSDIRTDNYGYTF
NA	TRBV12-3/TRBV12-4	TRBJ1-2	CASSSRLRGPYGYTF
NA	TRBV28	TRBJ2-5	CASSLVSMETQYF
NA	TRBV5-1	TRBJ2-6	CASSLWDSGANVLTF
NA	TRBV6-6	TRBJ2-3	CASSLTGHQETDTQYF
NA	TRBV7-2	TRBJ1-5	CASSLAPNQPQHF
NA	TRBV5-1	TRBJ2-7	CASSPKGRNYEQYF